The clone carrying this T cell receptor (beta chain) was detected many times. Its target is not known. Using RNA transcripts, the TCR beta CDR3 regions were amplified. First-round RT-PCR used HTBI primers; second-round multiplex PCR followed. TCRdb itself ran the multiplex PCR reads through MiXCR, one entry per CDR3 protein. This table holds 360,000 or so distinct CDR3 sequences, 18% found once. This record comes from a study of Graves' ophthalmopathy and Graves' hyperthyroidism. The overall study: Samples of peripheral blood were obtained at initial diagnosis, prior to treatment of any kind. General study results and limits: Classification of ophthalmopathy versus stable hyperthyroidism by a 13-signature model yielded 85% to 90% sensitivity and 65% to 83% specificity. For predicting ophthalmopathy progression, the model had almost 71% sensitivity and 72.22% specificity.

The CDR3 extends over 16 amino acids. Per the germline V gene, CDR1 is LNHNV and CDR2 is YYDKDF (reference sequence). V was trimmed by 1 base and J by 1 base, leaving 11 bases between them. Serum thyroxine and TRAb, along with clinical symptoms, thyroid ultrasound and orbital computed tomography, were what diagnosis relied on. This sequence originates from a woman aged 18-30 years with Graves' ophthalmopathy. V and J are TRBV15 and TRBJ1-3; D is unclear. The sequencing sample was made of peripheral blood. The CDR3 DNA follows: TGTGCCACCAGCAGAGGCGCGGGGATGTCTGGAAACACCATATATTTT. Its translation is CATSRGAGMSGNTIYF.